The rows below give T cell receptor beta chains drawn from one sample of a study of blood T cell repertoires in COVID-19. The protocol was immunoSEQ multiplex PCR, while the TCRdb copy is restricted to in-frame clones and leaves out a portion. The sample lists about 62,000 clones, approximately 92% seen once, with 18% in the top ten. Material: peripheral blood. The receptors originated from a woman aged 60-75 years with COVID-19, enrolled during active disease. Each CDR3 is given with its conserved first and last residue. A D gene is named only where the DNA matches it firmly. Clone size is given for some rows only: seen once, a few or many times, or a class if the clone is expanded.

size,V,D,J,CDR3,DNA
.,TRBV7-3,.,TRBJ1-2,CASSLNLNYGYTF,TGTGCCAGCAGCTTAAACCTAAACTATGGCTACACCTTC
.,TRBV5-4,TRBD1,TRBJ1-1,CASSTDRGNTEAFF,TGTGCCAGCAGCACGGACAGGGGCAACACTGAAGCTTTCTTT
.,TRBV29-1,.,TRBJ2-7,CSVEVGFRGRTGLSDEQYF,TGCAGCGTTGAAGTGGGGTTTCGTGGGAGGACAGGCCTTTCGGACGAGCAGTACTTC
.,TRBV27,TRBD2,TRBJ2-3,CASSPGGRTSGIYTDTQYF,TGTGCCAGCAGCCCGGGGGGGCGGACTAGCGGGATATACACAGATACGCAGTATTTT
.,TRBV2,.,TRBJ1-2,CASSRGANYGYTF,TGTGCCAGCAGCAGGGGCGCTAACTATGGCTACACCTTC
.,TRBV7-2,.,TRBJ1-2,CASSLGQAGYTF,TGTGCCAGCAGCTTAGGACAGGCCGGCTACACCTTC
.,TRBV29-1,TRBD1,TRBJ2-3,CSVQSRTGGRDTQYF,TGCAGCGTTCAATCCAGGACAGGGGGCAGGGATACGCAGTATTTT
.,TRBV18,TRBD1,TRBJ2-2,CASSPYQGADTGELFF,TGTGCCAGCTCACCATACCAGGGGGCTGACACCGGGGAGCTGTTTTTT
few,TRBV5-1,TRBD1,TRBJ2-7,CASSLRDRGSPEQYF,TGCGCCAGCAGCTTGAGGGACAGGGGGTCCCCCGAGCAGTACTTC
.,TRBV6-5,.,TRBJ1-1,CASRYPAGGTEAFF,TGTGCCAGCAGATACCCCGCAGGAGGCACTGAAGCTTTCTTT
.,TRBV7-6,TRBD1,TRBJ1-6,CASSLTWTGNSPLHF,TGTGCCAGCAGCTTAACCTGGACAGGGAATTCACCCCTCCACTTT
.,TRBV7-2,TRBD1,TRBJ1-5,CASSPDRAQQPQHF,TGTGCCAGCAGCCCAGACAGGGCCCAGCAGCCCCAGCATTTT
.,TRBV7-3,TRBD1,TRBJ1-2,CASSSTGGASDGYTF,TGTGCCAGCAGCTCTACAGGGGGGGCCTCTGATGGCTACACCTTC
.,TRBV7-9,TRBD1,TRBJ1-5,CASSLGHGTGGNQPQHF,TGTGCCAGCAGCTTAGGGCACGGGACAGGTGGCAATCAGCCCCAGCATTTT
.,TRBV5-6,.,TRBJ1-4,CASSLRSGHVYEKLFF,TGTGCCAGCAGCTTGCGGTCAGGGCATGTGTATGAAAAACTGTTTTTT
.,TRBV6-5,TRBD1,TRBJ2-7,CASSWGTGGGYEQYF,TGTGCCAGCAGTTGGGGGACAGGGGGAGGGTACGAGCAGTACTTC
.,TRBV10-3,.,TRBJ1-1,CAISESTPRYAEAFF,TGTGCCATCAGTGAGTCGACTCCTCGGTACGCTGAAGCTTTCTTT
few,TRBV6-5,.,TRBJ1-4,CASRRTATNEKLFF,TGTGCCAGCAGGAGGACAGCAACTAATGAAAAACTGTTTTTT
once,TRBV6-2/TRBV6-3,.,TRBJ2-3,CASSYAPEADTQYF,TGTGCCAGCAGTTACGCGCCAGAAGCGGATACGCAGTATTTT
once,TRBV19,.,TRBJ1-1,CASSLIVLAGSNTEAFF,TGTGCCAGTAGTCTAATCGTGTTGGCAGGTTCGAACACTGAAGCTTTCTTT
few,TRBV7-2,.,TRBJ1-1,CASSPQGNTEAFF,TGTGCCAGCAGCCCGCAGGGGAACACTGAAGCTTTCTTT
once,TRBV28,TRBD2,TRBJ2-3,CASSPWETSGTDTQYF,TGTGCCAGCAGTCCATGGGAGACTAGCGGCACAGATACGCAGTATTTT
once,TRBV3-1/TRBV3-2,.,TRBJ1-2,CASSQGDTGYTF,TGTGCCAGCAGCCAGGGGGACACTGGCTACACCTTC
.,TRBV5-1,TRBD2,TRBJ2-5,CASSLEPGLAGRETQYF,TGCGCCAGCAGCTTGGAACCGGGACTAGCGGGAAGGGAGACCCAGTACTTC
.,TRBV7-8,.,TRBJ1-5,CASSLDGVPDQPQHF,TGTGCCAGCAGCTTAGATGGAGTCCCCGATCAGCCCCAGCATTTT
.,TRBV24-1,.,TRBJ2-5,CATSDLRTQYF,TGTGCCACCAGTGATTTAAGGACACAGTACTTC
.,TRBV10-3,.,TRBJ2-3,CAISLTITSTDTQYF,TGTGCCATCAGTTTGACTATCACTAGCACAGATACGCAGTATTTT
.,TRBV25-1,.,TRBJ1-2,CASSESRSPGNFGYTF,TGTGCCAGCAGTGAATCCAGATCACCCGGGAATTTTGGCTACACCTTC
.,TRBV11-2,TRBD1,TRBJ2-7,CASSLVPGQGGGEQYF,TGTGCCAGCAGCTTAGTTCCGGGACAGGGCGGGGGCGAGCAGTACTTC
.,TRBV6-5,.,TRBJ1-2,CASSSGIYGYTF,TGTGCCAGCAGTTCGGGGATCTATGGCTACACCTTC
.,TRBV11-2,TRBD1,TRBJ1-1,CASSHGQGAFF,TGTGCCAGCAGCCACGGACAGGGAGCTTTCTTT
.,TRBV9,TRBD1,TRBJ1-5,CASSAGQAANQPQHF,TGTGCCAGCAGTGCTGGACAGGCCGCCAATCAGCCCCAGCATTTT
.,TRBV5-1,TRBD1,TRBJ1-2,CASSLGGVQGALDGYTF,TGCGCCAGCAGCTTGGGTGGCGTGCAGGGGGCACTCGATGGCTACACCTTC
.,TRBV13,.,TRBJ2-1,CASSLVPGNSYNEQFF,TGTGCCAGCAGCTTAGTTCCCGGTAACTCCTACAATGAGCAGTTCTTC
.,TRBV28,.,TRBJ2-1,CASSRLDRSANEQFF,TGTGCCAGCAGTCGACTAGATCGGTCAGCCAATGAGCAGTTCTTC
.,TRBV6-5,.,TRBJ2-7,CASSYSAVYEQYF,TGTGCCAGCAGTTACTCGGCAGTCTACGAGCAGTACTTC
.,TRBV5-1,TRBD2,TRBJ2-2,CASSLPSGDTGELFF,TGCGCCAGCAGCTTGCCTAGCGGGGACACCGGGGAGCTGTTTTTT
.,TRBV19,TRBD1,TRBJ1-5,CASSMVGGRSNQPQHF,TGTGCCAGTAGTATGGTAGGGGGCCGGAGCAATCAGCCCCAGCATTTT
.,TRBV19,.,TRBJ2-7,CASTASSGLRGGEQYF,TGTGCCAGTACCGCCTCCTCAGGGCTTAGGGGCGGCGAGCAGTACTTC
few,TRBV29-1,TRBD1,TRBJ2-7,CSVGQTYEQYF,TGCAGCGTGGGACAGACCTACGAGCAGTACTTC
.,TRBV11-3,TRBD1,TRBJ1-3,CASSLWTGSGNTIYF,TGTGCCAGCAGCCTATGGACAGGGTCTGGAAACACCATATATTTT
once,TRBV5-4,.,TRBJ1-1,CASSPDIRNTEAFF,TGTGCCAGCAGCCCGGACATAAGGAACACTGAAGCTTTCTTT
.,TRBV15,TRBD2,TRBJ2-5,CATSRDQREGPETQYF,TGTGCCACCAGCAGAGATCAGCGGGAGGGTCCCGAGACCCAGTACTTC
.,TRBV9,TRBD1,TRBJ1-2,CASSVGTGGAYGYTF,TGTGCCAGCAGCGTAGGGACAGGGGGCGCCTATGGCTACACCTTC
.,TRBV6-5,TRBD1,TRBJ2-7,CASRGMGTGVYEQYF,TGTGCCAGCAGGGGTATGGGGACAGGGGTCTACGAGCAGTACTTC
.,TRBV6-1,TRBD1,TRBJ2-5,CASSGPSGQGMETQYF,TGTGCCAGCAGTGGCCCCTCGGGACAGGGAATGGAGACCCAGTACTTC
.,TRBV13,.,TRBJ1-2,CASSLDGGVAGSYTF,TGTGCCAGCAGCTTAGACGGGGGGGTCGCAGGGAGCTACACCTTC
.,TRBV6-5,.,TRBJ1-1,CASRSRQRNTEAFF,TGTGCCAGCAGATCGAGACAGAGGAACACTGAAGCTTTCTTT
.,TRBV19,.,TRBJ1-4,CASMGPSKDNEKLFF,TGTGCCAGTATGGGGCCTTCGAAGGATAATGAAAAACTGTTTTTT
once,TRBV5-1,.,TRBJ2-1,CASSLVLAGRNEQFF,TGCGCCAGCAGCTTGGTTTTGGCAGGGCGGAATGAGCAGTTCTTC
.,TRBV9,TRBD2,TRBJ2-7,CASSGPPGAGGIEQYF,TGTGCCAGCAGCGGGCCCCCGGGCGCGGGAGGAATCGAGCAGTACTTC
.,TRBV7-2,.,TRBJ2-5,CASSDPNRAQYF,TGTGCCAGCAGCGACCCGAATCGGGCCCAGTACTTC
.,TRBV19,TRBD2,TRBJ2-1,CASSLSGSSYNEQFF,TGTGCCAGTAGTCTCAGCGGGAGCTCCTACAATGAGCAGTTCTTC